A single sample is the source of the 32 T cell receptor beta chains below, sequenced in a study of blood T cell repertoires in COVID-19. The assay was immunoSEQ multiplex PCR, and TCRdb's table has in-frame clones only and misses some. The sample has approximately 170,000 clones; 65% to 80% are singletons. The sample was peripheral blood. All receptors come from a woman aged 45-65 years with acute or convalescent COVID-19.

This chain links TRBV11-2 with TRBJ2-5; the D gene is possibly TRBD2 (7 bases). Germline V gene sequence: CDR1 SGHAT, CDR2 FQNNGV. CDR3 length equals 14 residues. Trimming took off 8 bases at V and 5 bases at J, with 18 bases between the two ends. In DNA form, the CDR3 reads TGTGCCAGCTTTCGGGGGGCCGGGACCGAGACCCAGTACTTC. Translating it yields CASFRGAGTETQYF.

This chain links TRBV28 with TRBJ1-5; no reliable D call. With 4 bases removed from V and 9 bases from J, the gap between germline ends came to 10 bases. Germline V gene lookup returns CDR1 MDHEN and CDR2 SYDVKM. CDR3 length: 12 residues. CDR3 region: CASSSTGWPQHF. As DNA, the CDR3 is TGTGCCAGCAGTTCTACGGGATGGCCCCAGCATTTT.

This clone was seen only a few times. The V gene is TRBV5-1, the J gene TRBJ2-7; TRBD1 aligns across 8 bases. The CDR3 extends over 14 amino acids. CDR1 SGHRS and CDR2 YFSETQ come from the germline V gene. The V segment lost 0 bases and the J segment 3 bases; nucleotides outside the gene matches: 2. CDR3: CASSLAQGGYEQYF. CDR3 sequence (DNA): TGCGCCAGCAGCTTGGCACAGGGGGGCTACGAGCAGTACTTC.

This CDR3 reads CASSKVEGRVSNQPQHF. CDR3 nucleotides: TGTGCCAGCAGCAAGGTTGAGGGGAGGGTAAGCAATCAGCCCCAGCATTTT. The chain recombines TRBV6-2 or TRBV6-3 with TRBJ1-5; the D gene is possibly TRBD1 (5 bases). The germline CDR1 and CDR2 sequences are MNHEY and SVGEGT. With 6 bases removed from V and 1 base from J, the gap between germline ends came to 19 bases. The CDR3 sequence is 17 residues long.

The chain has TRBV5-1 and TRBJ2-5; 8 nucleotides line up with TRBD1. With 0 bases clipped from V and 1 base from J, the junction kept 5 bases outside the gene matches. The CDR3 extends over 16 amino acids. Germline lookup yields CDR1 SGHRS and CDR2 YFSETQ. The CDR3 region is CASSLDRGDAQETQYF. The CDR3 DNA sequence: TGCGCCAGCAGCTTGGACAGGGGGGATGCCCAAGAGACCCAGTACTTC.

This chain connects TRBV25-1 to TRBJ1-2; 7 positions match TRBD1. The germline CDR1 and CDR2 sequences are MGHDK and SYGVNS. The CDR3 runs 14 residues. With 4 bases clipped from V and 4 bases from J, the junction kept 6 bases outside the gene matches. The CDR3 protein is CASSVGGTRYGYTF. CDR3 coding DNA: TGTGCCAGCAGTGTAGGGGGCACCCGCTATGGCTACACCTTC.

This chain uses TRBV4-3 with TRBJ2-1, with TRBD2 as a possible D gene (5 bases). V lost 0 bases and J 6 bases, leaving 21 bases between the germline ends. CDR3 length: 18 amino acids. The germline V gene has CDR1 LGHNA and CDR2 YSLEER. The CDR3 nucleotides are TGCGCCAGCAGCCAAGATACACAGCGGAGGCCCCCTCGCAATGAGCAGTTCTTC. It specifies CASSQDTQRRPPRNEQFF.

This clone was counted many times. The CDR3 bases are TGTGCCAGCAGTCCGGGCTACGAGCAGTACTTC. It translates to CASSPGYEQYF. The rearrangement joins TRBV28 to TRBJ2-7; the D is unclear. V lost 5 bases and J lost 3, with 5 bases in between. Germline loops: CDR1 MDHEN, CDR2 SYDVKM. This CDR3 region has 11 residues.

In this sample, this clone turned up many times. The CDR3 region is CASSRTFDQPQHF. In DNA form, the CDR3 reads TGTGCCAGCAGTCGGACATTCGATCAGCCCCAGCATTTT. J is TRBJ1-5 and V is TRBV3-1 (or the pseudogene TRBV3-2), with D possibly TRBD1 on 5 matching bases. Germline CDR1 and CDR2: LGHDT and YNNKEL (reference sequence). The CDR3 contains 13 residues. Trimming pared 6 bases from V and 5 bases from J, leaving 11 bases between.

V usage is TRBV27 and J usage is TRBJ1-1; D possibly corresponds to TRBD1 (6 bases). Germline CDR1 and CDR2: MNHEY and SMNVEV (reference sequence). The CDR3 sequence is 13 residues long. Trimming removed 6 bases from V and 3 bases from J, with 11 bases in between. For the CDR3, the DNA is TGTGCCAGCAGGAGCAGGGGTGACACTGAAGCTTTCTTT. Its translation is CASRSRGDTEAFF.

The gene calls are TRBV9 and TRBJ2-1, with TRBD2 as a possible D gene (5 bases). Germline V CDR1 and CDR2: SGDLS, YYNGEE. The V end lost 1 base, the J end lost 10 bases, and 12 bases lay between the germline ends. The CDR3 loop spans 13 amino acids. CDR3 loop: CASSVFRRSEQFF. CDR3 sequence (DNA): TGTGCCAGCAGCGTATTCAGGAGGTCCGAGCAGTTCTTC.

This clone was found once. V usage is TRBV2 and J usage is TRBJ2-6, with D maybe TRBD2 (6 bases). This CDR3 is 14 amino acids long. Germline V gene data show CDR1 as SNHLY and CDR2 as FYNNEI. Trimming took off 7 bases at V and 4 bases at J, with 11 bases between the two ends. The CDR3 loop is CASNLASGANVLTF. In DNA form, the CDR3 reads TGTGCCAGCAACCTAGCGTCGGGGGCCAACGTCCTGACTTTC.

This clone was counted a few times. The chain is built from TRBV2 and TRBJ2-7; TRBD2 is a possible D gene (6 bases). The germline V gene encodes CDR1 SNHLY and CDR2 FYNNEI. CDR3 length equals 13 residues. V lost 6 bases, J lost 5 bases, and 14 bases lay in between. CDR3 DNA: TGTGCCAGCAGGGTTGACGGACTAAACGAGCAGTACTTC. Its protein is CASRVDGLNEQYF. Full variable domain (outside the CDR3, taken from reference TRBV2 and TRBJ2-7): EPEVTQTPSHQVTQMGQEVILRCVPISNHLYFYWYRQILGQKVEFLVSFYNNEISEKSEIFDDQFSVERPDGSNFTLKIRSTKLEDSAMYFCASRVDGLNEQYFGPGTRLTVT.

This clone was found a few times. The chain carries TRBV6-2 or TRBV6-3 and TRBJ2-1, with 10 bases identical to TRBD2. The CDR3 length is 18 residues. Germline V gene sequence: CDR1 MNHEY, CDR2 SVGEGT. Unmatched junction bases numbered 12, after V lost 5 bases and J lost 2 bases. The CDR3 protein is CASSVRGYSGRAYNEQFF. CDR3 DNA sequence: TGTGCCAGCAGTGTCCGGGGGTACAGCGGGAGGGCCTACAATGAGCAGTTCTTC.

In its sample, this clone was seen once. The genes are TRBV5-4 and TRBJ2-3, with 12 bases identical to TRBD2. V lost 4 bases and J lost 1; bases outside the gene matches: 4. This CDR3 is 16 amino acids long. Germline V lookup: CDR1 SGHNT, CDR2 YYREEE (reference sequence). CDR3 region: CASSARLAGGTDTQYF. CDR3 DNA: TGTGCCAGCAGCGCAAGACTAGCGGGGGGCACAGATACGCAGTATTTT.

In this sample, this clone turned up a few times. V and J are TRBV7-2 and TRBJ2-1, with unresolved D. CDR3 length: 13 amino acids. Trimming stripped 7 bases from V and 9 bases from J, with 16 bases between. CDR1 and CDR2 (germline): SGHTA, FQGNSA. The CDR3: CASTPRLESEQFF. The CDR3 coding sequence is TGTGCCAGCACCCCCCGCTTAGAGAGTGAGCAGTTCTTC.

The chain uses TRBV11-3 and TRBJ2-3; 9 bases align to TRBD1. Trimming cost V 5 bases and J 4 bases; bases outside gene matches: 7. Germline CDR1 and CDR2: SGHNT and YENEEA. The CDR3 covers 15 residues. Written as DNA, the CDR3 is TGTGCCAGCAGCCGCCGGGACAGGGAGGCAGATACGCAGTATTTT. Translation gives CASSRRDREADTQYF. Variable domain in full (rest from reference TRBV11-3 and TRBJ2-3): EAGVVQSPRYKIIEKKQPVAFWCNPISGHNTLYWYLQNLGQGPELLIRYENEEAVDDSQLPKDRFSAERLKGVDSTLKIQPAELGDSAVYLCASSRRDREADTQYFGPGTRLTVL.

The chain joins TRBV5-1 to TRBJ2-2; weak D call: TRBD2 (6 bases). The germline V gene has CDR1 SGHRS and CDR2 YFSETQ. Trimming removed 2 bases from V and 5 bases from J, with 13 bases in between. This CDR3 has 15 amino acids. The CDR3 loop reads CASSFGGDWTGELFF. CDR3 bases: TGCGCCAGCAGCTTCGGCGGGGATTGGACCGGGGAGCTGTTTTTT.

The chain recombines TRBV28 with TRBJ2-7, with D perhaps TRBD1 (5 bases). The CDR3 extends over 13 amino acids. The V end was cut by 6 bases, the J end by 3 bases, with 12 bases between. From germline, CDR1 is MDHEN and CDR2 SYDVKM. Written as DNA, the CDR3 is TGTGCCAGCAGAGTGGGGCAAGGCTACGAGCAGTACTTC. Encoded protein: CASRVGQGYEQYF.

CDR3 bases: TGTGCCAGCAGCTTAGTCTCTAGCGGGACTAACTCCTACAATGAGCAGTTCTTC. This translates into CASSLVSSGTNSYNEQFF. The V gene is TRBV7-2, the J gene TRBJ2-1; 9 bases are a match to TRBD2. Unmatched junction bases numbered 7, after V lost 1 base and J lost 0 bases. Germline CDR1 reads SGHTA; CDR2 reads FQGNSA. This CDR3 is built from 18 residues.

The V gene is TRBV30, the J gene TRBJ1-6; TRBD1 aligns across 7 bases. J gave up 6 bases and V 3 bases, and 5 bases lay outside the gene matches. From germline, CDR1 is GTSNPN and CDR2 SVGIG (reference sequence). The CDR3 is made up of 14 amino acids. In nucleotides, the CDR3 is TGTGCCTGGAGGGCGGGACAGTCTAATTCACCCCTCCACTTT. Translated: CAWRAGQSNSPLHF.

V gene TRBV19 combines with J gene TRBJ2-1, with 9 nucleotides matching TRBD2. Germline CDR1 is LNHDA and CDR2 is SQIVND (reference sequence). The V segment lost 4 bases and the J segment 4 bases; nucleotides outside the gene matches: 5. The CDR3 runs to 15 residues. As DNA, the CDR3 is TGTGCCAGTAGTAGGCGGGAGGGAGGGTACAATGAGCAGTTCTTC. This translates into CASSRREGGYNEQFF.

The chain has TRBV24-1 and TRBJ2-1, with TRBD1 matching over 7 bases. CDR3 length: 16 residues. CDR1 and CDR2 from the germline V gene are KGHDR and SFDVKD. V was pared by 5 bases and J by 2 bases, with 8 bases of the junction left unmatched. The CDR3 spells CATSAQGRGTYNEQFF. The CDR3 nucleotides read TGTGCCACCAGTGCCCAGGGCAGGGGGACCTACAATGAGCAGTTCTTC.

V gene TRBV6-5 combines with J gene TRBJ2-5; 7 bases are shared with TRBD2. CDR3 length equals 13 residues. Germline values: CDR1 MNHEY, CDR2 SVGAGI. The junction had 7 bases not matched to a gene; V was cut back by 6 bases and J by 6 bases. CDR3 loop: CASSGGTTQTQYF. The CDR3 region has the DNA TGTGCCAGCAGCGGTGGGACTACTCAGACCCAGTACTTC.

The chain combines TRBV6-5 with TRBJ1-4; D remains unclear. Germline V gives CDR1 MNHEY, CDR2 SVGAGI. The CDR3 has 14 residues. Trimming shortened V by 6 bases and J by 8 bases, and 16 bases separated the two germline ends. The CDR3 reads CASRVDAGREKLFF. The CDR3 nucleotides read TGTGCCAGCAGGGTGGACGCCGGGAGGGAAAAACTGTTTTTT.

J is TRBJ2-7 and V is TRBV10-2, with a weak D call TRBD1 (6 bases). CDR3 length: 14 residues. V was shortened by 6 bases and J by 0 bases, with 12 bases between the two germline ends. Germline lookup yields CDR1 WSHSY and CDR2 SAAADI. The CDR3 is CASRQGRSSYEQYF. For the CDR3, the DNA is TGCGCCAGCAGACAGGGCCGCAGCTCCTACGAGCAGTACTTC.

This sequence joins TRBV19 and TRBJ2-2; D gene unclear. This CDR3 contains 16 residues. Germline V gives CDR1 LNHDA, CDR2 SQIVND (reference sequence). Trimming took 2 bases from V and 4 from J, leaving 14 bases between them. In DNA form, the CDR3 reads TGTGCCAGTAGTATAACGATGAGTGGGCCCACCGGGGAGCTGTTTTTT. The encoded protein is CASSITMSGPTGELFF.

This sequence joins TRBV7-9 and TRBJ2-3; 11 nucleotides match TRBD2. Germline values: CDR1 SEHNR, CDR2 FQNEAQ (reference sequence). The CDR3 consists of 18 residues. V was pared by 4 bases and J by 2 bases, with 11 bases of the junction left unmatched. The CDR3: CASSWEHISGRATDTQYF. CDR3 nucleotide sequence: TGTGCCAGCAGCTGGGAACATATTAGCGGGAGGGCCACAGATACGCAGTATTTT.

The chain carries TRBV5-5 and TRBJ2-7; perhaps TRBD1 as D (6 bases). Trimming took off 6 bases at V and 3 bases at J, with 16 bases between the two ends. The CDR3 totals 14 residues. The germline gives CDR1 SGHKS, CDR2 YYEKEE (reference sequence). The CDR3: CASNQQGLVYEQYF. Here the CDR3 DNA reads TGTGCCAGCAACCAACAGGGTCTGGTCTACGAGCAGTACTTC.

CDR3: CATSGKTGNYGYTF. CDR3 nucleotides: TGTGCCACCAGTGGCAAGACTGGAAACTATGGCTACACCTTC. The V gene is TRBV24-1, the J gene TRBJ1-2; D gene unclear. Germline values: CDR1 KGHDR, CDR2 SFDVKD. The germline V and J ends were trimmed by 5 bases and 2 bases, with 11 bases remaining between them. The CDR3 is 14 residues long.

The rearrangement links TRBV27 to TRBJ1-1; D possibly corresponds to TRBD1 (5 bases). The length of the CDR3 is 15 residues. With 6 bases removed from V and 1 base from J, the gap between germline ends came to 15 bases. CDR1 MNHEY and CDR2 SMNVEV come from the germline V gene (reference sequence). In DNA form, the CDR3 reads TGTGCCAGCAGCAGTCCCCACGGGGGGAACACTGAAGCTTTCTTT. Protein sequence: CASSSPHGGNTEAFF.

This rearrangement joins TRBV9 to TRBJ2-1, with D perhaps matching TRBD2 (6 bases). Deletions cut 0 bases from V and 4 bases from J, with 14 bases between. CDR1 SGDLS and CDR2 YYNGEE come from the germline V gene. The CDR3 consists of 16 residues. In DNA form, the CDR3 reads TGTGCCAGCAGCGTAGATATCGGGACTGGATACAATGAGCAGTTCTTC. It codes for CASSVDIGTGYNEQFF. Using reference TRBV9 and TRBJ2-1 for the parts outside the CDR3, the full variable domain is DSGVTQTPKHLITATGQRVTLRCSPRSGDLSVYWYQQSLDQGLQFLIQYYNGEERAKGNILERFSAQQFPDLHSELNLSSLELGDSALYFCASSVDIGTGYNEQFFGPGTRLTVL.